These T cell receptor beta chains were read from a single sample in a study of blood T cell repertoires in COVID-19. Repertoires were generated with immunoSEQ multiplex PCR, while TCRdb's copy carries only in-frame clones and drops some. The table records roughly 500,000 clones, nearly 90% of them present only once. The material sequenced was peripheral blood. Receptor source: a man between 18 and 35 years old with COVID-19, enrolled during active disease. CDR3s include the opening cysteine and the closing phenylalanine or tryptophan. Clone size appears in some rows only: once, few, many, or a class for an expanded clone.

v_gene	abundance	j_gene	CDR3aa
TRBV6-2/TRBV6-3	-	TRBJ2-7	CASSYPSIGGVYEQYF
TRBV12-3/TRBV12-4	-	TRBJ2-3	CASRGKTDTQYF
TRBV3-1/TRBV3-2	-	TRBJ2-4	CASSHTGENIQYF
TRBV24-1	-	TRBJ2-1	CATSDPSRDRMNNEQFF
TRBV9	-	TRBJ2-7	CASSVSQGDWEQYF
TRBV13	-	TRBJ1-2	CASSLGMGGLYGYTF
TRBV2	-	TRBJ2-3	CASIGLESTDTQYF
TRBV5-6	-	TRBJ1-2	CASSLAGWQPDGGYTF
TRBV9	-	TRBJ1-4	CASSERPGQGRNEKLFF
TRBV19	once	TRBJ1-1	CASSTQNRVNTEAFF
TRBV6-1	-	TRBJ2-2	CASSVLASGGAGGELFF
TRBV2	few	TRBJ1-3	CATLGDRAGNTIYF
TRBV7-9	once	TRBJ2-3	CASSLPGQGSDTQYF
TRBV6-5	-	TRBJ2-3	CASSYFSRSSTDTQYF
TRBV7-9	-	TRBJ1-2	CASSLATSFYGYTF
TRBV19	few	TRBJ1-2	CASSLQGDGYTF
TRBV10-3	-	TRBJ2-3	CAIRLAGGQDTQYF
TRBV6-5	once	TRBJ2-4	CASSYSRERTKNIQYF
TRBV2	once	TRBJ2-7	CASSDGRGTYEQYF
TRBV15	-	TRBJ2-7	CATGAESSYEQYF
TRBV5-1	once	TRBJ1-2	CASSFAERSNYGYTF
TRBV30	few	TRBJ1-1	CAWSQEEDTEAFF
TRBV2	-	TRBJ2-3	CASRVTSGRVTDTQYF
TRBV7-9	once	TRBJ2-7	CASSHIRSYEQYF
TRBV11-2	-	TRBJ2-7	CASSLGTGVYEQYF
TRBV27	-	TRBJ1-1	CASRNTGLTEAFF
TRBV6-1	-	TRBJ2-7	CASSEWRSSYEQYF
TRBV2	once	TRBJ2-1	CASKSSGGAFNEQFF
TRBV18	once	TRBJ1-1	CASSPQVGGTNTEAFF
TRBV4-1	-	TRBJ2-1	CASSQEPGLPHGEQFF
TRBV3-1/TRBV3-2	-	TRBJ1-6	CASSQGGQINSPLHF
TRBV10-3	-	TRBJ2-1	CAISDPGPRGYNEQFF
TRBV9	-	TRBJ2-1	CASSVTSGAFSYNEQFF
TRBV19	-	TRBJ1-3	CASSMGQVINTIYF
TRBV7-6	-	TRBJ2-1	CASSLMAGSYNEQFF
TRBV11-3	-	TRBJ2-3	CASSFTPGTSVEDTQYF
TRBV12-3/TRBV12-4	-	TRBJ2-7	CASSFFLRSEQYF
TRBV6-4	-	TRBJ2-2	CASSERGGRTTGELFF
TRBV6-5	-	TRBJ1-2	CASGGQNYGYTF
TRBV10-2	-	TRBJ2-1	CASSGALSGPGDEQFF
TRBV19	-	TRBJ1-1	CASAWGRDTEAFF
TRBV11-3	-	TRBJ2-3	CASSPGPGTEQYF
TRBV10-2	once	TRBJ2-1	CASSGSDSSYNEQFF
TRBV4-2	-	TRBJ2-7	CASSHTSGSSYEQYF
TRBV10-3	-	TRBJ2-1	CAIRALGQRFNEQFF
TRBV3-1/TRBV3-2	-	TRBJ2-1	CASRQSGGAKEQFF
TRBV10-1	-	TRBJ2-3	CASTGGRPGDTQYF
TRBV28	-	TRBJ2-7	CASSPSMGAYEQYF